The sample holds one count of the clone carrying this TCR beta chain. Its antigen remains unknown. The CDR3 has 14 residues. V was clipped by 0 bases and J by 8 bases, with 12 bases between them. Looked up from germline, CDR1 is SGDLS and CDR2 is YYNGEE. Each TCR beta library was made by quantitative 5'-RACE that incorporated molecular barcodes. TCRdb independently ran MiXCR on the 5' RACE reads; one entry per CDR3 protein. The repertoire holds roughly 170,000 distinct CDR3 sequences, with around 9.6% as singletons. These data are taken from a study of CD8 T cells in ankylosing spondylitis. Study-level results: Earlier reports found some motif variants in synovial fluid and blood in reactive arthritis.

The TCR comes from a female donor with ankylosing spondylitis or in good health (not recorded which). What was sequenced was blood, either unsorted or a sorted T cell fraction (not recorded which). V usage is TRBV9 and J usage is TRBJ2-1; D remains ambiguous. The CDR3 loop reads CASSVGGRVHEQFF. The CDR3 bases are TGTGCCAGCAGCGTAGGAGGCCGTGTCCATGAGCAGTTCTTC.